One sample yielded the 32 T cell receptor beta chains listed below, sequenced in a study of tumor and adjacent non-tumor tissue in lung cancer. The library came from three nested PCR rounds adapted from ARM-PCR protocols. TCRdb ran MiXCR on the multiplex PCR reads and lists one entry per CDR3 protein. The sample records about 85,000 distinct CDR3 sequences, 61% being singletons. RNA was extracted from bulk tissue without any cell sorting. The sequencing input was lung tumor tissue. All receptors derive from a man between 65 and 80 years old with non-small cell lung cancer.

Points on this clonotype: The junction shows a germline mismatch at one end, possibly a read error. The gene calls are TRBV24-1 and TRBJ2-6; weak D call: TRBD1 (6 bases). The CDR3 contains 16 residues. The germline V gene encodes CDR1 KGHDR and CDR2 SFDVKD. The chain's CDR3 is CATSRQEPSGANILTF. For the CDR3, the DNA is TGTGCCACCAGTAGACAGGAACCCTCTGGGGCCAACATCCTGACTTTC.

With regard to this clonotype: A much larger clonotype is one base distant, so this may be a read error. This chain links TRBV29-1 with TRBJ1-1, with 7 bases lining up with TRBD1. CDR3 size: 14 residues. In germline, CDR1 is SQVTM, CDR2 ANQGSEA. With V trimmed by 5 bases and J by 1 base, 7 bases remained unmatched. The DNA for the CDR3 is TGCAGCGTTCTTACAGGGGACTCGAACACTGAAGCTTTCTTT. It translates to CSVLTGDSNTEAFF.

This clonotype was seen a few times. This rearrangement joins TRBV20-1 to TRBJ2-1; 9 positions agree with TRBD2. Germline CDR1 is DFQATT and CDR2 is SNEGSKA (reference sequence). V dropped 7 bases and J dropped 4; count of bases not matched to a gene: 11. The CDR3 has 15 residues. The CDR3 loop is CSVPREGRGYNEQFF. CDR3 nucleotides: TGCAGTGTTCCGCGGGAGGGCCGGGGATACAATGAGCAGTTCTTC.

In its sample, this clonotype was seen many times. J is TRBJ1-1 and V is TRBV28; 7 nucleotides align to TRBD1. The germline CDR1 and CDR2 sequences are MDHEN and SYDVKM. The J segment lost 3 bases and the V segment lost 5 bases, leaving 12 bases of the junction unmatched. The CDR3 extends over 16 amino acids. The DNA for the CDR3 is TGTGCCAGCAGTGGAACAGGGGTTCCGAGGGACACTGAAGCTTTCTTT. Translation: CASSGTGVPRDTEAFF.

As for this clonotype: A junction boundary mismatches the germline segment, possibly from a read error. The J gene is TRBJ1-1, the V gene TRBV10-3, with TRBD1 matching over 7 bases. The CDR3 covers 16 residues. Germline V gene data show CDR1 as ENHRY and CDR2 as SYGVKD. The CDR3 DNA is TGTGCCATCAGTGTCATTTTAGGGGGCGTTGACACTGTAGCTTTCTTT. As protein: CAISVILGGVDTVAFF.

A note on this clonotype: In this CDR3 the conserved last residue, phenylalanine or tryptophan, is missing, so a read error is likely. The DNA is left out, because the CDR3 cannot be placed on it with certainty; the CDR3 is given as TCRdb lists it. The V call is TRBV11-2, the J call TRBJ2-7. 13 amino acids form the CDR3, both terminal residues included. CDR1 SGHAT and CDR2 FQNNGV come from the germline V gene. CDR3 loop: CASNPTGSYEQHL.

The chain joins TRBV20-1 to TRBJ2-1, with 8 positions matching TRBD2. This CDR3 comprises 15 residues. J gave up 6 bases and V 0 bases, and 7 bases lay outside the gene matches. Germline values: CDR1 DFQATT, CDR2 SNEGSKA (reference sequence). The CDR3 spells CSARESNRGGNEQFF. CDR3 DNA: TGCAGTGCTAGAGAATCCAACCGGGGGGGCAATGAGCAGTTCTTC.

With respect to this clonotype: A much larger clone lies one base from this, so it may be a read error. This rearrangement joins TRBV20-1 to TRBJ2-1; 7 nucleotides agree with TRBD2. The DNA end is a closer match to TRBJ2-7, so the J assignment may be wrong. Germline lookup yields CDR1 DFQATT and CDR2 SNEGSKA (reference sequence). The CDR3 spans 13 residues. CDR3 sequence (DNA): TGCAGTGTTCTAGCGGACGAAGACAATGAGCAGTACTTC. Its protein product is CSVLADEDNEQYF.

Relative to its sample, this clonotype is medium-sized. The chain couples TRBV11-1 to TRBJ1-2; 7 bases agree with TRBD1. Trimming at V came to 5 bases and at J to 8 bases, leaving 5 bases not matched to a gene. The CDR3 consists of 12 residues. Germline V gene sequence: CDR1 SGHAT, CDR2 FQDESV (reference sequence). This chain's CDR3 is CASSQGQDGYTF. The CDR3 DNA reads as TGTGCCAGCAGCCAAGGACAGGACGGCTACACCTTC.

This clonotype was counted at least ten times. The chain carries TRBV29-1 and TRBJ1-1, with 7 bases lining up with TRBD1. The CDR3 has 14 amino acids. Germline V lookup: CDR1 SQVTM, CDR2 ANQGSEA. The ends lost 6 bases at V and 11 bases at J; junction bases unmatched: 18. CDR3 bases: TGCAGCGTGCCGACGGCAGGGGGGGGGCGCTGGGCTTTCTTT. It codes for CSVPTAGGGRWAFF.

Comment on this clonotype: This CDR3 is missing its conserved last phenylalanine or tryptophan, likely due to a read error. The chain combines TRBV10-3 with TRBJ2-1; 7 positions match TRBD1. There are 15 residues in the CDR3. J lost 6 bases, V lost 3 bases, and 8 bases had no gene match. The germline V gene encodes CDR1 ENHRY and CDR2 SYGVKD. CDR3 coding DNA: TGTGCCATCAGTGACCGGGACAGACCCATCAATGAGCAGTTCTCC. Amino acids: CAISDRDRPINEQFS.

Concerning this clonotype itself: A much larger clone differs by one base, so this may be a read error. The rearrangement joins TRBV10-2 to TRBJ2-2; D perhaps matches TRBD1 (6 bases). The CDR3 runs 15 residues. CDR1 and CDR2 (germline): WSHSY, SAAADI. The CDR3 DNA sequence: TGCGCCAGCAGTGTCCAGGGGAGCAACACCTGGGAGCTGTTTTTT. Amino acid sequence: CASSVQGSNTWELFF.

The J gene is TRBJ1-1, the V gene TRBV12-3 or TRBV12-4; no reliable D call. The V gene lost 3 bases and the J gene lost 8 bases, with 16 bases spanning the gap. The CDR3 is 14 amino acids. CDR3: CASSLGLSNIEAFF. CDR3 bases: TGTGCCAGCAGTTTGGGTCTTTCCAACATAGAAGCTTTCTTT.

The gene calls are TRBV11-3 and TRBJ2-7, with 9 bases aligning to TRBD1. The CDR3 spans 13 residues. With 8 bases clipped from V and 7 bases from J, the junction kept 9 bases outside the gene matches. The germline V gene has CDR1 SGHNT and CDR2 YENEEA. The CDR3: CASGATGGQEQYF. CDR3 nucleotide sequence: TGTGCCAGCGGCGCTACAGGGGGCCAAGAGCAGTACTTC.

J is TRBJ2-1 and V is TRBV5-1, with 9 bases fitting TRBD2. Germline CDR1 and CDR2: SGHRS and YFSETQ. CDR3 length: 16 amino acids. V trimming: 4 bases; J trimming: 4 bases; junction bases outside the gene matches: 9. CDR3 protein: CASSPDPSGAYNEQFF. The DNA for the CDR3 is TGCGCCAGCAGCCCGGACCCTAGCGGGGCTTACAATGAGCAGTTCTTC.

As regards this clonotype: Since a much larger clone is just one base distant, this may be a read error. V gene TRBV5-1 combines with J gene TRBJ2-2, with no clear D. From germline, CDR1 is SGHRS and CDR2 YFSETQ. The CDR3 runs 12 residues. CDR3 residues: CTSSLEAGELFF. CDR3 bases: TGCACCAGCAGCTTAGAGGCCGGGGAGCTGTTTTTT.

About this clonotype: An end of the junction does not agree with germline; a read error may underlie this. The rearrangement links TRBV29-1 to TRBJ2-3; possibly TRBD1 or TRBD2 for D (5 bases each). Germline V gives CDR1 SQVTM, CDR2 ANQGSEA. This CDR3 is 13 amino acids long. The CDR3 bases are TGCAGCGTTCTTTCGGTTAGGGGAGATACGCGGTATTTC. This gives the protein CSVLSVRGDTRYF.

The chain links TRBV11-1 to TRBJ2-6, with no clear D. Germline V gene sequence: CDR1 SGHAT, CDR2 FQDESV (reference sequence). With 8 bases removed from V and 3 bases from J, the gap between germline ends came to 14 bases. This CDR3 spans 15 amino acids. The CDR3 region is CASRMGVCGANVLTF. The CDR3 nucleotides are TGTGCCAGCCGTATGGGTGTTTGTGGGGCCAACGTCCTGACTTTC.

Regarding this clonotype: At one end, the junction sequence differs from germline, possibly due to a read error. The CDR3 DNA reads as TGTGCAAGCAGCTTCGATCTAGAGGCAGGCGGGGAGCTGTTTTTT. Its translation is CASSFDLEAGGELFF. The genes are TRBV11-2 and TRBJ2-2; no clear D gene. This CDR3 spans 15 amino acids. Per the germline V gene, CDR1 is SGHAT and CDR2 is FQNNGV.

The rearrangement links TRBV28 to TRBJ2-1; TRBD2 agrees at 12 bases. Germline values: CDR1 MDHEN, CDR2 SYDVKM. The trim removed 4 bases at V and 7 bases at J, leaving 5 bases unmatched. The CDR3 extends over 15 amino acids. CDR3 sequence (DNA): TGTGCCAGCAGTTCCCGGACTAGCGGGAATAATGAGCAGTTCTTC. Its protein product is CASSSRTSGNNEQFF. The complete variable domain, with remaining parts taken from reference TRBV28 and TRBJ2-1, reads DVKVTQSSRYLVKRTGEKVFLECVQDMDHENMFWYRQDPGLGLRLIYFSYDVKMKEKGDIPEGYSVSREKKERFSLILESASTNQTSMYLCASSSRTSGNNEQFFGPGTRLTVL.

This clonotype was found many times. The chain has TRBV6-6 and TRBJ2-7; D is tentatively TRBD1 or TRBD2 (5 bases each). This CDR3 spans 15 amino acids. V dropped 6 bases and J dropped 4 bases, with 19 bases sitting between them. Germline V gene lookup returns CDR1 MNHNY and CDR2 SVGAGI (reference sequence). CDR3 sequence (DNA): TGTGCCAGCAGCTACACCCTGGGGGTCGGATACGAGCAGTACTTC. This gives the protein CASSYTLGVGYEQYF.

The J gene is TRBJ2-4, the V gene TRBV20-1; TRBD1 or TRBD2 may be the D gene (6 bases each). The germline gives CDR1 DFQATT, CDR2 SNEGSKA (reference sequence). This CDR3 region has 15 residues. V was trimmed by 1 base and J by 1 base, leaving 11 bases between them. DNA of the CDR3: TGCAGTGCTAGAGCGGGGGCCGGGGCCAAAAACATTCAGTACTTC. It translates to CSARAGAGAKNIQYF.

The table lists this clonotype with a few counts. One base away lies a much larger clone, so this may be a sequencing read error. The gene calls are TRBV29-1 and TRBJ2-3, with D maybe TRBD1 (6 bases). Germline V CDR1 and CDR2: SQVTM, ANQGSEA. This CDR3 is 13 amino acids long. CDR3 region: CSVDSGTRDAQYF. Here the CDR3 DNA reads TGCAGCGTTGACTCCGGGACACGAGATGCGCAGTATTTT.

J is TRBJ2-7 and V is TRBV29-1; unclear D gene. Germline V gene data show CDR1 as SQVTM and CDR2 as ANQGSEA. CDR3 length: 13 amino acids. CDR3 sequence reads: CNVPGQRGYEQYF. In DNA form, the CDR3 reads TGCAACGTCCCGGGTCAGAGAGGCTACGAGCAGTACTTC.

This clonotype was recorded many times. The gene calls are TRBV4-2 and TRBJ2-5; 7 nucleotides agree with TRBD2. The CDR3 spans 16 residues. V trimming: 1 base; J trimming: 1 base; junction bases outside the gene matches: 6. Germline values: CDR1 LGHNA, CDR2 YNFKEQ. CDR3 nucleotides: TGTGCCAGCAGCCAAGGTTGGGGGGGACCCCAAGAGACCCAGTACTTC. Translation: CASSQGWGGPQETQYF.

Comments on this clonotype: A much more abundant neighbour one base away suggests this may be a read error. The conserved phenylalanine or tryptophan is not found at the CDR3 terminus, so this likely reflects a read error. This chain uses TRBV10-3 with TRBJ2-1; D ambiguous. Deletions cut 10 bases from V and 2 bases from J, with 15 bases between. Germline-derived CDR1 and CDR2 are ENHRY and SYGVKD. This CDR3 comprises 14 residues. The CDR3 DNA is TGTGCCAGCTCTCCCGGGCCAACCTACAATGAGCAGTTCCTC. This encodes CASSPGPTYNEQFL.

The chain recombines TRBV6-2 or TRBV6-3 with TRBJ2-5; D is undetermined. CDR3 length equals 13 residues. Trimming left V 6 bases short and J 6 bases short, with 14 bases between. CDR1 and CDR2 from the germline V gene are MNHEY and SVGEGT. The CDR3 loop is CASSHSTIQTQYF. For the CDR3, the DNA is TGTGCCAGCAGCCACTCGACAATACAGACCCAGTACTTC.

This clonotype has ten or more counts. The J gene is TRBJ2-1, the V gene TRBV29-1; no definite D call. The CDR3 contains 10 residues. Trimming left V 2 bases short and J 15 bases short, with 11 bases between. CDR1 and CDR2 (germline): SQVTM, ANQGSEA. CDR3: CSVETSRMFF. In DNA, the CDR3 is TGCAGCGTTGAAACCTCACGGATGTTCTTC.

This clonotype came up a few times. A much larger clone lies a single base off, so this may be a read error. The gene calls are TRBV6-5 and TRBJ2-1, with 8 bases identical to TRBD2. The V gene end was trimmed by 2 bases and the J gene end by 6 bases; junction bases not matched to a gene: 9. CDR1 and CDR2 (germline): MNHEY, SVGAGI. The CDR3 is 16 residues long. The CDR3 loop reads CASSYDWVAGFNEQFF. Here the CDR3 DNA reads TGTGCCAGCAGTTACGACTGGGTAGCGGGGTTCAATGAGCAGTTCTTC.

This chain links TRBV7-9 with TRBJ2-7, with D possibly matching TRBD2 (5 bases). CDR1 is SEHNR, CDR2 FQNEAQ, per germline (reference sequence). This CDR3 is built from 12 residues. V shed 9 bases and J shed 5 bases, with 14 bases lying between them. The CDR3 DNA is TGTGCCAGGAGCGGACCCTGGGACGAGCAGTACTTC. Translation: CARSGPWDEQYF.

V and J are TRBV20-1 and TRBJ2-5; 8 bases are a match to TRBD2. The CDR3 spans 12 residues. Trimming took 5 bases from V and 4 from J; bases not matched to a gene: 3. CDR1 and CDR2 (germline): DFQATT, SNEGSKA (reference sequence). The CDR3 bases are TGCAGTGCTCCGGGGGGGGTAGAGACCCAGTACTTC. This encodes CSAPGGVETQYF.

Many counts were recorded for this clonotype. The chain's CDR3 is CASSQDYNRYNEQFF. The CDR3 DNA reads as TGTGCCAGCAGCCAAGATTACAACAGGTACAATGAGCAGTTCTTC. This chain links TRBV4-2 with TRBJ2-1, with D perhaps matching TRBD1 (5 bases). This CDR3 region has 15 residues. V dropped 0 bases and J dropped 4 bases, with 10 bases sitting between them. Germline CDR1 is LGHNA and CDR2 is YNFKEQ.